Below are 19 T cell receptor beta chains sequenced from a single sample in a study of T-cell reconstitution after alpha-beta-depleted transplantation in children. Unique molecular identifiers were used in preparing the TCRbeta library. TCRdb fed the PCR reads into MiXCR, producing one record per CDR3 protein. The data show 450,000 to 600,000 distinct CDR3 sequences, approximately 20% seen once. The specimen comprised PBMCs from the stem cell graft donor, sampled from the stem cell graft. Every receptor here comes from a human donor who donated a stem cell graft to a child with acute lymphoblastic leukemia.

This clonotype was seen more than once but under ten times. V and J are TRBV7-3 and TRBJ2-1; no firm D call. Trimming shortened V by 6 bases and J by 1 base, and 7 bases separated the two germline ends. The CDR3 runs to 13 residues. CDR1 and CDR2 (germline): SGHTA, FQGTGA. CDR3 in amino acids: CASREGSYNEQFF. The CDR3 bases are TGTGCCAGCAGGGAAGGGTCCTACAATGAGCAGTTCTTC.

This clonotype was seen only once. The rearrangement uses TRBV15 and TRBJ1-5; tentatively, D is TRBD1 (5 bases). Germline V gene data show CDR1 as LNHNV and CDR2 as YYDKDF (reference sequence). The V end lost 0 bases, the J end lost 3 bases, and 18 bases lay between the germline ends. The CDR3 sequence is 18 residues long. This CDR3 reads CATSREPPGTIANQPQHF. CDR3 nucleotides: TGTGCCACCAGCAGAGAGCCACCTGGGACGATCGCCAATCAGCCCCAGCATTTT.

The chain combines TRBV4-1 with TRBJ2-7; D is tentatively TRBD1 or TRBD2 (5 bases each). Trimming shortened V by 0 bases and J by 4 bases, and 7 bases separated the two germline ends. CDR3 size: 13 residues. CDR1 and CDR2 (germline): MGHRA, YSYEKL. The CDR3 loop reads CASSQERGYEQYF. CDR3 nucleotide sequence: TGCGCCAGCAGCCAAGAGAGGGGATACGAGCAGTACTTC.

The CDR3 loop reads CASRWTGGPYEQYF. The CDR3 nucleotides read TGTGCCAGCAGGTGGACAGGGGGCCCCTACGAGCAGTACTTC. The chain carries TRBV27 and TRBJ2-7; TRBD1 matches at 11 bases. V was pared by 6 bases and J by 2 bases, with 3 bases of the junction left unmatched. There are 14 residues in the CDR3. Germline assignment: CDR1 MNHEY and CDR2 SMNVEV (reference sequence).

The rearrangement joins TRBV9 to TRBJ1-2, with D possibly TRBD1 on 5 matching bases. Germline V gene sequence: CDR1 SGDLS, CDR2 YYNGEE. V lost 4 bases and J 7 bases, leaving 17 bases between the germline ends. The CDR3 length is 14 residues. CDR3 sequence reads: CASSTGLLPTGYTF. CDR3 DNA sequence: TGTGCCAGCAGCACAGGACTTTTACCTACTGGCTACACCTTC. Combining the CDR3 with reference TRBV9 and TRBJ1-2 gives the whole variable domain DSGVTQTPKHLITATGQRVTLRCSPRSGDLSVYWYQQSLDQGLQFLIQYYNGEERAKGNILERFSAQQFPDLHSELNLSSLELGDSALYFCASSTGLLPTGYTFGSGTRLTVV.

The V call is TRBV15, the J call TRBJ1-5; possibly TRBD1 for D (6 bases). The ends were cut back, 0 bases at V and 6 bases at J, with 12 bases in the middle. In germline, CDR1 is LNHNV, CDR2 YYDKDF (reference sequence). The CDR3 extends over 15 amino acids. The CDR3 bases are TGTGCCACCAGCAGAGATCCGGGGGGCGGTCAGCCCCAGCATTTT. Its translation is CATSRDPGGGQPQHF.

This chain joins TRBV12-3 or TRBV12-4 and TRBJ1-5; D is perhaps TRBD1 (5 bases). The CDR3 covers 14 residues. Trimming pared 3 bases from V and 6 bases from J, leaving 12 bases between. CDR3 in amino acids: CASSLGEGRQPQHF. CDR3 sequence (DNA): TGTGCCAGCAGTTTGGGTGAGGGGCGTCAGCCCCAGCATTTT.

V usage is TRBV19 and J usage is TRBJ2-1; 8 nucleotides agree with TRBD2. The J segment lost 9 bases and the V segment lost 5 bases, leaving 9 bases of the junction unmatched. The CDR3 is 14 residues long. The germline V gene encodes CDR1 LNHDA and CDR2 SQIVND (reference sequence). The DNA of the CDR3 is TGTGCCAGTAGTTTGGGGGCCGGGAGGGGTGAGCAGTTCTTC. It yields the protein CASSLGAGRGEQFF.

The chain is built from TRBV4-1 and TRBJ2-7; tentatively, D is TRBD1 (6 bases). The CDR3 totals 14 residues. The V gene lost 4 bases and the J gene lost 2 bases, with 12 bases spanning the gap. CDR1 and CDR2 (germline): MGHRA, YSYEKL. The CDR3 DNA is TGCGCCAGCAGCCCGTGGGACAAGCCCTACGAGCAGTACTTC. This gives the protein CASSPWDKPYEQYF.

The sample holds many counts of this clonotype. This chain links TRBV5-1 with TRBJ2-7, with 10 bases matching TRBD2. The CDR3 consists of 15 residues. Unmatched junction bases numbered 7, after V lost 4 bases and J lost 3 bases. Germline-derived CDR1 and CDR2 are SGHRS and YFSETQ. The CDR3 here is CASSPGLADYYEQYF. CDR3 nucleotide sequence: TGCGCCAGCAGCCCCGGACTAGCGGATTACTACGAGCAGTACTTC. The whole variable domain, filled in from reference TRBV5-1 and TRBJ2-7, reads KAGVTQTPRYLIKTRGQQVTLSCSPISGHRSVSWYQQTPGQGLQFLFEYFSETQRNKGNFPGRFSGRQFSNSRSEMNVSTLELGDSALYLCASSPGLADYYEQYFGPGTRLTVT.

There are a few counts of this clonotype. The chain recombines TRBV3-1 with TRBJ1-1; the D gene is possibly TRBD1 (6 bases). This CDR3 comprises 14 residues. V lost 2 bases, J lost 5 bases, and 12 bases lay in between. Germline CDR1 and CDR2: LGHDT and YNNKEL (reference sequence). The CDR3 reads CASSQFRGGTEAFF. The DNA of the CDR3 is TGTGCCAGCAGCCAATTCAGGGGCGGTACTGAAGCTTTCTTT.

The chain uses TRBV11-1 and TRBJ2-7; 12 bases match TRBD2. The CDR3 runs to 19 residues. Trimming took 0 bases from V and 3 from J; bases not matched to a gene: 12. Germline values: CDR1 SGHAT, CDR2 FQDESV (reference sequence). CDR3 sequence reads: CASSLASASGRAGFYEQYF. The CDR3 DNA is TGTGCCAGCAGCTTAGCTTCGGCTAGCGGGAGGGCCGGGTTCTACGAGCAGTACTTC.

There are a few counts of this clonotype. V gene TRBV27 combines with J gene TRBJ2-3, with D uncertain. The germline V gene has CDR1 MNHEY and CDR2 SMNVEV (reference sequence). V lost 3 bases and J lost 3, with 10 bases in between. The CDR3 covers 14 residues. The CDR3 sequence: CASSFQGITDTQYF. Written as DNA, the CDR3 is TGTGCCAGCAGTTTCCAAGGCATAACAGATACGCAGTATTTT.

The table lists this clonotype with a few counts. Here the CDR3 reads CASTSRGLHNEQFF. The CDR3 DNA is TGCGCCAGCACATCCCGGGGCCTACACAATGAGCAGTTCTTC. V is TRBV5-1 and J is TRBJ2-1; D tentatively fits TRBD1 or TRBD2 (5 bases each). This CDR3 has 14 residues. Germline V gene data show CDR1 as SGHRS and CDR2 as YFSETQ. V lost 6 bases and J lost 5, with 15 bases in between.

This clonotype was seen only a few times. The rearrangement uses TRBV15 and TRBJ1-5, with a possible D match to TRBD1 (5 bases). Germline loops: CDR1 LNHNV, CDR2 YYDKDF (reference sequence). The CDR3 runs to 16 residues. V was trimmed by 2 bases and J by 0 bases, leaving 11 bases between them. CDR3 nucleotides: TGTGCCACCAGCAGATTGGGGCCGGATAGCAATCAGCCCCAGCATTTT. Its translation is CATSRLGPDSNQPQHF.

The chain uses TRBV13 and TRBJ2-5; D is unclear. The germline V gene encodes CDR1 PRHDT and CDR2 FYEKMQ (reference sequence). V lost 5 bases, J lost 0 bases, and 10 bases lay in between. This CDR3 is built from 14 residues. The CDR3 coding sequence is TGTGCCAGCAGCGTACGGATAGACCAAGAGACCCAGTACTTC. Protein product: CASSVRIDQETQYF.

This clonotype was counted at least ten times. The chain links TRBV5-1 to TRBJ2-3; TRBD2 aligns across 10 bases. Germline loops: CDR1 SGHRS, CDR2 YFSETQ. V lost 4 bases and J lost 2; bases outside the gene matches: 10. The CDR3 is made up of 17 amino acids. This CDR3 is CASSRRGLAEFTDTQYF. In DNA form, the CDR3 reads TGCGCCAGCAGCCGTAGAGGACTAGCGGAGTTCACAGATACGCAGTATTTT.

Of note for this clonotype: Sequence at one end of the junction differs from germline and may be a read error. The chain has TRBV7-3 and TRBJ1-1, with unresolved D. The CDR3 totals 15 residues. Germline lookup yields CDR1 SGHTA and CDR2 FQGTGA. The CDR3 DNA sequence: TGTGCCAGCAGCCTCGACCTTCAGATATCCTCGAAATTGTATTTT. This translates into CASSLDLQISSKLYF.

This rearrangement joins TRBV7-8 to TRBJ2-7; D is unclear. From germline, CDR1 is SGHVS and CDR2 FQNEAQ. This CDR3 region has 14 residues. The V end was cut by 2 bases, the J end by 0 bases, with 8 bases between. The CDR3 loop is CASSLQHSSYEQYF. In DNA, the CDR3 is TGTGCCAGCAGCTTACAACACTCCTCCTACGAGCAGTACTTC.